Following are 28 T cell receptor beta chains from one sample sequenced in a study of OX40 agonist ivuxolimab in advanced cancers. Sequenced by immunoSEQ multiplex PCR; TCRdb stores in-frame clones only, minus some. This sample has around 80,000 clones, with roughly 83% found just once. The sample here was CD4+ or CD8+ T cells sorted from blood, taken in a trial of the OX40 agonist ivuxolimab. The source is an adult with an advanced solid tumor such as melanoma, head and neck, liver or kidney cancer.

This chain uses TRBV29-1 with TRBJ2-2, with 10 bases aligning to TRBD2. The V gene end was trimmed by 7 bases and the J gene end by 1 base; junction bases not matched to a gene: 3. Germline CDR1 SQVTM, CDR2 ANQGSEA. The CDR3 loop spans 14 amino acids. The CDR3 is CSGTSGLNTGELFF. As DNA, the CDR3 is TGCAGCGGGACTAGCGGACTGAACACCGGGGAGCTGTTTTTT.

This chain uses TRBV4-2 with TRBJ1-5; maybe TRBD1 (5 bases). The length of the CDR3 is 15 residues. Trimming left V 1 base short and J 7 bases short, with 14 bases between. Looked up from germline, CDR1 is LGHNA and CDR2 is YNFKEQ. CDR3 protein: CASSQGAGPGQPQHF. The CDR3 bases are TGTGCCAGCAGCCAAGGCGCGGGGCCGGGGCAGCCCCAGCATTTT.

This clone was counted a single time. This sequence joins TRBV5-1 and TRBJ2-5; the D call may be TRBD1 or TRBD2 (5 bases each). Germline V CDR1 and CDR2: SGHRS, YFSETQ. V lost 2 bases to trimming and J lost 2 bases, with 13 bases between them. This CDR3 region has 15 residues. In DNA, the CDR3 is TGCGCCAGCAGCTTCGAGGGGTCGATACAAGAGACCCAGTACTTC. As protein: CASSFEGSIQETQYF.

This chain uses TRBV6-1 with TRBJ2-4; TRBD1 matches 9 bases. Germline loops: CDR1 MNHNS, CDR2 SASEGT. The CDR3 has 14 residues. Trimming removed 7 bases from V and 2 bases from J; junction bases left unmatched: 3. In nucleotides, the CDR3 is TGTGCCAGCACCACAGGGGGCACCAAAAACATTCAGTACTTC. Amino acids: CASTTGGTKNIQYF.

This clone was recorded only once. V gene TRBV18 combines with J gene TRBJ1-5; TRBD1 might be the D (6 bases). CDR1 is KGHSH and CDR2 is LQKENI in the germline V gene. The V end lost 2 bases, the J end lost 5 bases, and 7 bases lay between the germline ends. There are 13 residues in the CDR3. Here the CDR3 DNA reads TGTGCCAGCTCACCAAGGACAGATCAGCCCCAGCATTTT. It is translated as CASSPRTDQPQHF.

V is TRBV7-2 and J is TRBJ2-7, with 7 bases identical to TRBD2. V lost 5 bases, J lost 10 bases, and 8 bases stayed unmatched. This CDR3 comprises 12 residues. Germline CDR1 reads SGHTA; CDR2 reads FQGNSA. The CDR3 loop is CASSPSRGEQYF. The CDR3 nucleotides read TGTGCCAGCAGCCCTAGCCGGGGGGAACAGTACTTC.

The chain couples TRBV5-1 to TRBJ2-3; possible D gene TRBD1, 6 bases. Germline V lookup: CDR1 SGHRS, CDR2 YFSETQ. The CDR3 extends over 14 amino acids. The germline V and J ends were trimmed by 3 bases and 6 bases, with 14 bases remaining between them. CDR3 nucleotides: TGCGCCAGCAGCTGGGGCAGGGGAAAGGATACGCAGTATTTT. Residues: CASSWGRGKDTQYF.

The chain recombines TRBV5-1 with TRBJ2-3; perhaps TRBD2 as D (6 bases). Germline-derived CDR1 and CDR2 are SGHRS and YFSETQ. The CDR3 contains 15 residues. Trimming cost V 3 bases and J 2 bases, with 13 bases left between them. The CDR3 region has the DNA TGCGCCAGCAGCTCCGGCATAGCGGTCACAGATACGCAGTATTTT. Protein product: CASSSGIAVTDTQYF. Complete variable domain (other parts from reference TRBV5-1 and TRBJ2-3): KAGVTQTPRYLIKTRGQQVTLSCSPISGHRSVSWYQQTPGQGLQFLFEYFSETQRNKGNFPGRFSGRQFSNSRSEMNVSTLELGDSALYLCASSSGIAVTDTQYFGPGTRLTVL.

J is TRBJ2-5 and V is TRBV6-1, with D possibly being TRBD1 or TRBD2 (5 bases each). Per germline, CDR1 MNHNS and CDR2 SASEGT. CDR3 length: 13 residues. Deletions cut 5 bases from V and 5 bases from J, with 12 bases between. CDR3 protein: CASSSEGWETQYF. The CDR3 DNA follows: TGTGCCAGCAGTAGCGAGGGGTGGGAGACCCAGTACTTC.

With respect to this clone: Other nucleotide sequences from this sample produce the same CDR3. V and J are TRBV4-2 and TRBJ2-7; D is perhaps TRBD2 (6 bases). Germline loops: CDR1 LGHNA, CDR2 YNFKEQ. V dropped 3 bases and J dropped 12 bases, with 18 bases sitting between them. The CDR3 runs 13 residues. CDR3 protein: CASSQDLGGRMYF. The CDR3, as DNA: TGTGCCAGCAGCCAGGATTTGGGTGGGAGGATGTACTTC.

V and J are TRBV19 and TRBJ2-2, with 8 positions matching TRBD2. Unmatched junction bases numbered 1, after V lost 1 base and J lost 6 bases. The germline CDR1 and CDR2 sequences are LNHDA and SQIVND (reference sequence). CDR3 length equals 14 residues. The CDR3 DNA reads TGTGCCAGTAGTATAGCGGGAGGGCCCGGGGAGCTGTTTTTT. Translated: CASSIAGGPGELFF.

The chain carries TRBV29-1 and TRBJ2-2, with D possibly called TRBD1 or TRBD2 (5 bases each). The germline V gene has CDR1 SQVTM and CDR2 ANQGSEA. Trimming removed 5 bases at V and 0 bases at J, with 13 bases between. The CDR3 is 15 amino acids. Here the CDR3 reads CSVRRGDANTGELFF. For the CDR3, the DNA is TGCAGCGTTAGGCGAGGGGACGCGAACACCGGGGAGCTGTTTTTT.

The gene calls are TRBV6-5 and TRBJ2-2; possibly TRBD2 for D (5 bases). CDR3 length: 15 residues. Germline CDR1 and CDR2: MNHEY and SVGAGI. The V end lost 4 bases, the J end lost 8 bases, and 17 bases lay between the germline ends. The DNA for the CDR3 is TGTGCCAGCAGTTTTGGTTACGGGGAATTGGGGGAGCTGTTTTTT. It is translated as CASSFGYGELGELFF.

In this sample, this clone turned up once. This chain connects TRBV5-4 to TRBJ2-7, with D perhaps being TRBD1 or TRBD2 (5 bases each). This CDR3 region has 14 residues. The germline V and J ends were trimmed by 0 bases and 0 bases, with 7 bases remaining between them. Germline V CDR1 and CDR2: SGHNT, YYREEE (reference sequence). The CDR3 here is CASSLAGSSYEQYF. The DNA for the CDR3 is TGTGCCAGCAGCTTGGCAGGGAGCTCCTACGAGCAGTACTTC.

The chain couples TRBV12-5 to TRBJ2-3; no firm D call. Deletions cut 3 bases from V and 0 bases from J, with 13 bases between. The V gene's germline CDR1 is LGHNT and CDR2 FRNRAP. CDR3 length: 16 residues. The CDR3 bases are TGTGCTAGTGGTTTCTCCTCGGGCAGAAGCACAGATACGCAGTATTTT. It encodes CASGFSSGRSTDTQYF.

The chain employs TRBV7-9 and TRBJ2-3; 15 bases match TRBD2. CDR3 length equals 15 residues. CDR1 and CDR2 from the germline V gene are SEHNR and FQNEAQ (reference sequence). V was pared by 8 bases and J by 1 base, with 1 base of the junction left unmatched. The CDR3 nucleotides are TGTGCCAGCGGACTAGCGGGGGGGGGCACAGATACGCAGTATTTT. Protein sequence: CASGLAGGGTDTQYF.

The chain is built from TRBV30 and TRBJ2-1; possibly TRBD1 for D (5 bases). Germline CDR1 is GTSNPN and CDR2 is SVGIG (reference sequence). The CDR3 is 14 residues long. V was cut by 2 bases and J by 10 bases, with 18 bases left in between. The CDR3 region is CAWSRQGALREQFF. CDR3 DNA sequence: TGTGCCTGGAGTAGGCAAGGGGCGCTCCGAGAGCAGTTCTTC. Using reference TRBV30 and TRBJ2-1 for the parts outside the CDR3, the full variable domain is SQTIHQWPATLVQPVGSPLSLECTVEGTSNPNLYWYRQAAGRGLQLLFYSVGIGQISSEVPQNLSASRPQDRQFILSSKKLLLSDSGFYLCAWSRQGALREQFFGPGTRLTVL.

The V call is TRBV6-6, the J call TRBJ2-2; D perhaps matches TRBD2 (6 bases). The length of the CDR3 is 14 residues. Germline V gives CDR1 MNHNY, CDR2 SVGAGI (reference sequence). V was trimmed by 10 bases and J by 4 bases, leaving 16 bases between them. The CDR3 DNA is TGTGCCACCTCTCGGGGGACGGGCACCGGGGAGCTGTTTTTT. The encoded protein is CATSRGTGTGELFF.

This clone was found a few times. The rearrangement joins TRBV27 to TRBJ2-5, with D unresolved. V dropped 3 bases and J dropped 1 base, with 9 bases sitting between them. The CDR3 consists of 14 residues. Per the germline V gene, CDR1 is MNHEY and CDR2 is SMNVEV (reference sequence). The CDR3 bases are TGTGCCAGCAGTTTCCGTGCCCCCCAAGAGACCCAGTACTTC. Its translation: CASSFRAPQETQYF.

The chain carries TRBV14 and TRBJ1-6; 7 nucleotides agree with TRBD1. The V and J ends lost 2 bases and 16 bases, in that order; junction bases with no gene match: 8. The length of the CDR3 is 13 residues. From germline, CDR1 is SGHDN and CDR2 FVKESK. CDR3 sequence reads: CASSQQVSTGLHF. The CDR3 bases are TGTGCCAGCAGCCAACAAGTTTCGACAGGGCTCCACTTT. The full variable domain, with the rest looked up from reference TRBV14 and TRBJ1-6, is EAGVTQFPSHSVIEKGQTVTLRCDPISGHDNLYWYRRVMGKEIKFLLHFVKESKQDESGMPNNRFLAERTGGTYSTLKVQPAELEDSGVYFCASSQQVSTGLHFGNGTRLTVT.

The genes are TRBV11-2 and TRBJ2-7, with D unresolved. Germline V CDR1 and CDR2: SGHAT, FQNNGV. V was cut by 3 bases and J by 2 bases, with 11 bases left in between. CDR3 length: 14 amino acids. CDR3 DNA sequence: TGTGCCAGCAGCTTGGCTCCAATCCCCTACGAGCAGTACTTC. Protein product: CASSLAPIPYEQYF.

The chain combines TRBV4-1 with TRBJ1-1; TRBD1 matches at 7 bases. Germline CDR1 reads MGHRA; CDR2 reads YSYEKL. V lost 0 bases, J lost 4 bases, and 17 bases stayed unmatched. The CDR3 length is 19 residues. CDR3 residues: CASSQEGPVTGYLRTEAFF. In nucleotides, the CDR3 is TGCGCCAGCAGCCAAGAAGGCCCAGTGACAGGGTATCTCCGCACTGAAGCTTTCTTT.

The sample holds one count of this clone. CDR3 residues: CASSFVEDGNYGYTF. The CDR3 region has the DNA TGTGCCAGCAGCTTTGTGGAAGACGGCAACTATGGCTACACCTTC. J is TRBJ1-2 and V is TRBV7-3, with D unclear. The CDR3 runs 15 residues. The V and J ends lost 3 bases and 2 bases respectively, with 13 bases between them. In germline, CDR1 is SGHTA, CDR2 FQGTGA. The complete variable domain, with remaining parts taken from reference TRBV7-3 and TRBJ1-2, reads GAGVSQTPSNKVTEKGKYVELRCDPISGHTALYWYRQSLGQGPEFLIYFQGTGAADDSGLPNDRFFAVRPEGSVSTLKIQRTERGDSAVYLCASSFVEDGNYGYTFGSGTRLTVV.

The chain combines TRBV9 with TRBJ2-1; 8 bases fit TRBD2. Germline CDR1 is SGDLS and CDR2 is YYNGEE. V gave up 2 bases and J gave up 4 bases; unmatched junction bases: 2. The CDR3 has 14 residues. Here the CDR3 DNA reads TGTGCCAGCAGCGTCGGCGGGGGGTACAATGAGCAGTTCTTC. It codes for CASSVGGGYNEQFF.

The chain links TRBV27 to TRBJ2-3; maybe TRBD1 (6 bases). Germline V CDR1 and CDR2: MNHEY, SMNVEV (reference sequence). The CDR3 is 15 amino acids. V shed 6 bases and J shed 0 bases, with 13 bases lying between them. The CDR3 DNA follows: TGTGCCAGCAGCCGCAGGGGCGGCAGCACAGATACGCAGTATTTT. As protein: CASSRRGGSTDTQYF.

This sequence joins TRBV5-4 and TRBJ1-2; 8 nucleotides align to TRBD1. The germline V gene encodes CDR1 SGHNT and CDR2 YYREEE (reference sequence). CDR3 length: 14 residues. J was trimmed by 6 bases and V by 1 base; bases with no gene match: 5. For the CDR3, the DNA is TGTGCCAGCAGCTTGTCTCAGGGGGCCGATGGCTACACCTTC. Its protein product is CASSLSQGADGYTF. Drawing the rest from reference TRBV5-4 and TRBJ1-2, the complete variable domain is ETGVTQSPTHLIKTRGQQVTLRCSSQSGHNTVSWYQQALGQGPQFIFQYYREEENGRGNFPPRFSGLQFPNYSSELNVNALELDDSALYLCASSLSQGADGYTFGSGTRLTVV.

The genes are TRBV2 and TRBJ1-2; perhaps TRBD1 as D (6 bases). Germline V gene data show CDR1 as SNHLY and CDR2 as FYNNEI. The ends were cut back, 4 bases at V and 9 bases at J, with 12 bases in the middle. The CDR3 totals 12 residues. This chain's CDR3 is CASSGGGYSYTF. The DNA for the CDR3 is TGTGCCAGCAGTGGAGGGGGGTATAGCTACACCTTC.

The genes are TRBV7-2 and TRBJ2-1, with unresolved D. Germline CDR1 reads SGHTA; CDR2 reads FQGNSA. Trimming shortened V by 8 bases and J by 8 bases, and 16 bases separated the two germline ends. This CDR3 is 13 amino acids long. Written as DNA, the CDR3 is TGTGCCAGCTTGTGGGCCTTAGACGATGAGCAGTTCTTC. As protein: CASLWALDDEQFF.